Presented here are 17 T cell receptor beta chains from one specimen sequenced in a study of T cells in tumors after PD-1 blockade. Only in-frame clones appear in the TCRdb table, and some are missing; sequencing was by immunoSEQ multiplex PCR. Found here are about 20,000 clones, roughly 78% of them singletons; the top ten hold around 28%. The sample here was PBMCs, taken before anti-PD-1 treatment. These receptors were obtained from a human donor with basal cell carcinoma.

The chain uses TRBV9 and TRBJ1-4, with unresolved D. The CDR3 is 15 residues long. V lost 3 bases, J lost 4 bases, and 13 bases lay in between. The V gene's germline CDR1 is SGDLS and CDR2 YYNGEE. In DNA, the CDR3 is TGTGCCAGCAGCGGCCTGGAGGGTGGTAATGAAAAACTGTTTTTT. This gives the protein CASSGLEGGNEKLFF.

The chain joins TRBV18 to TRBJ1-3; D call uncertain. Germline V gene data show CDR1 as KGHSH and CDR2 as LQKENI. This CDR3 contains 14 residues. V was trimmed by 3 bases and J by 3 bases, leaving 9 bases between them. CDR3 sequence (DNA): TGTGCCAGCTCACCCGCCGGGCTTGGAAACACCATATATTTT. Amino acids: CASSPAGLGNTIYF.

This chain joins TRBV18 and TRBJ1-2; TRBD1 matches at 7 bases. J gave up 3 bases and V 6 bases, and 4 bases lay outside the gene matches. This CDR3 region has 13 residues. The germline gives CDR1 KGHSH, CDR2 LQKENI. CDR3 DNA: TGTGCCAGCTCTCGACAGGGAGACTATGGCTACACCTTC. Translation: CASSRQGDYGYTF.

This rearrangement joins TRBV7-3 to TRBJ2-7; D tentatively fits TRBD1 or TRBD2 (5 bases each). The germline CDR1 and CDR2 sequences are SGHTA and FQGTGA. Trimming took 5 bases from V and 4 from J, leaving 15 bases between them. The CDR3 covers 14 residues. CDR3 residues: CASSLGTGFYEQYF. The CDR3 nucleotides are TGTGCCAGCAGCCTCGGGACGGGGTTTTACGAGCAGTACTTC.

This clone was recorded a few times. The rearrangement uses TRBV28 and TRBJ1-2; 7 bases line up with TRBD1. The length of the CDR3 is 14 residues. The junction had 8 bases not matched to a gene; V was cut back by 6 bases and J by 4 bases. CDR1 and CDR2 from the germline V gene are MDHEN and SYDVKM. The CDR3 reads CASSPTGLAYGYTF. In DNA form, the CDR3 reads TGTGCCAGCAGCCCGACAGGGTTGGCCTATGGCTACACCTTC.

V is TRBV11-3 and J is TRBJ2-2; no reliable D call. Trimming shortened V by 1 base and J by 8 bases, and 5 bases separated the two germline ends. The length of the CDR3 is 12 residues. Looked up from germline, CDR1 is SGHNT and CDR2 is YENEEA. CDR3 in DNA: TGTGCCAGCAGCTTAGTTGAAGGGGAGCTGTTTTTT. Protein product: CASSLVEGELFF.

The CDR3 reads CASIESGLQGTQYF. As DNA, the CDR3 is TGTGCCAGCATCGAGAGCGGGCTCCAGGGGACCCAGTACTTC. The chain recombines TRBV28 with TRBJ2-5; D perhaps matches TRBD2 (6 bases). This CDR3 has 14 residues. Per germline, CDR1 MDHEN and CDR2 SYDVKM. Trimming took 7 bases from V and 7 from J, leaving 19 bases between them.

The genes are TRBV6-5 and TRBJ2-7, with TRBD2 matching over 12 bases. Germline V CDR1 and CDR2: MNHEY, SVGAGI. The CDR3 consists of 15 residues. V lost 6 bases and J lost 5; bases outside the gene matches: 8. The CDR3 spells CASSVRTSGAHEQYF. In DNA, the CDR3 is TGTGCCAGCAGCGTAAGGACTAGCGGGGCCCACGAGCAGTACTTC.

The chain couples TRBV10-1 to TRBJ1-1; D remains ambiguous. CDR3 size: 12 residues. The V end lost 6 bases, the J end lost 1 base, and 6 bases lay between the germline ends. Germline CDR1 and CDR2: WNHNN and SYGVQD (reference sequence). The CDR3 DNA reads as TGCGCCAGCAGACAGAGGAACACTGAAGCTTTCTTT. Its protein product is CASRQRNTEAFF.

This clone was seen just once. Sequence at one end of the junction differs from germline and may be a read error. V is TRBV4-2 and J is TRBJ2-5; 10 bases fit TRBD2. CDR3 length equals 20 residues. Germline V gene data show CDR1 as LGHNA and CDR2 as YNFKEQ. Written as DNA, the CDR3 is TGTGCCAGCGGCCAAGATCTAGTTCACCAAGAACTAGCGGGGATGGGGACCCAGTACTTC. This translates into CASGQDLVHQELAGMGTQYF.

In this sample, this clone turned up a few times. This chain uses TRBV2 with TRBJ1-1; TRBD1 might be the D (6 bases). V was cut by 6 bases and J by 8 bases, with 10 bases left in between. The germline V gene has CDR1 SNHLY and CDR2 FYNNEI. The CDR3 contains 11 residues. The CDR3 is CASRRTAEAFF. The CDR3 DNA is TGTGCCAGCAGAAGGACAGCCGAAGCTTTCTTT.

The J gene is TRBJ2-5, the V gene TRBV24-1; D is tentatively TRBD1 or TRBD2 (5 bases each). This CDR3 is built from 13 residues. V shed 6 bases and J shed 7 bases, with 14 bases lying between them. CDR1 KGHDR and CDR2 SFDVKD come from the germline V gene. CDR3 loop: CATSPREHGTQYF. The CDR3 DNA sequence: TGTGCCACCAGTCCCAGGGAGCATGGGACCCAGTACTTC.

This sequence joins TRBV20-1 and TRBJ1-5; no clear D gene. Germline V gene sequence: CDR1 DFQATT, CDR2 SNEGSKA (reference sequence). The V end was cut by 3 bases, the J end by 0 bases, with 9 bases between. The CDR3 is made up of 14 amino acids. The CDR3 spells CSASAGDSNQPQHF. The CDR3 region has the DNA TGCAGTGCTAGTGCGGGCGATAGCAATCAGCCCCAGCATTTT.

The chain couples TRBV19 to TRBJ1-1, with TRBD1 matching 8 bases. Looked up from germline, CDR1 is LNHDA and CDR2 is SQIVND (reference sequence). The V segment lost 4 bases and the J segment 8 bases; nucleotides outside the gene matches: 12. The CDR3 covers 15 residues. CDR3 residues: CASSKRTGTYPEAFF. For the CDR3, the DNA is TGTGCCAGTAGTAAAAGGACAGGGACATACCCAGAAGCTTTCTTT.

About this clone: Additional DNA sequences in this sample encode the identical CDR3. The chain employs TRBV4-1 and TRBJ2-1, with TRBD1 matching over 10 bases. The CDR3 has 16 residues. Trimming at V came to 2 bases and at J to 1 base, leaving 2 bases not matched to a gene. Germline CDR1 reads MGHRA; CDR2 reads YSYEKL. In DNA, the CDR3 is TGCGCCAGCAGCCAACCGGGACAGGGGTCCTACAATGAGCAGTTCTTC. Translation gives CASSQPGQGSYNEQFF.

V gene TRBV2 combines with J gene TRBJ2-7; 9 nucleotides match TRBD1. V shed 6 bases, J shed 3 bases, and the junction held 3 bases outside the gene matches. The CDR3 sequence is 13 residues long. Per the germline V gene, CDR1 is SNHLY and CDR2 is FYNNEI. The CDR3 region is CASSGDRVYEQYF. The CDR3 bases are TGTGCCAGCAGCGGGGACAGGGTCTACGAGCAGTACTTC.

The chain carries TRBV6-2 or TRBV6-3 and TRBJ2-1; 7 bases map to TRBD2. Germline assignment: CDR1 MNHEY and CDR2 SVGEGT. Trimming at V came to 4 bases and at J to 0 bases, leaving 9 bases not matched to a gene. CDR3 length: 17 residues. CDR3 loop: CASSFDPRTSSYNEQFF. The CDR3 bases are TGTGCCAGCAGTTTCGACCCTCGGACTAGCTCCTACAATGAGCAGTTCTTC.